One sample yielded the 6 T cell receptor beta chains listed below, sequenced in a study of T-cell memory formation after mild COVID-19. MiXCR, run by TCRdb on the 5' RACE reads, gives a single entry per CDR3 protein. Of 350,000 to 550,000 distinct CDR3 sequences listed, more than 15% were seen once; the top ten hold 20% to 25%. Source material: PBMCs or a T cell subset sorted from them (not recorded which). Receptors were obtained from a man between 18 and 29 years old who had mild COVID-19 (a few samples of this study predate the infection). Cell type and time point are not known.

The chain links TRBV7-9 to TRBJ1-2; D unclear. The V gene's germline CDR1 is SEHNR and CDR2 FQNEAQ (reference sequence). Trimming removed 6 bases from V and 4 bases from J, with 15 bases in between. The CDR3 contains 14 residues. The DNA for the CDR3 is TGTGCCAGCAGTATCAGAGGTGGTTTCTATGGCTACACCTTC. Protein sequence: CASSIRGGFYGYTF.

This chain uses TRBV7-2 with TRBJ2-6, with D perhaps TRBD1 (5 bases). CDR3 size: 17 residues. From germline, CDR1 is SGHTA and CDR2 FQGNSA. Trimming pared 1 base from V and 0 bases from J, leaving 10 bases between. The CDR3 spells CASSLVGPSSGANVLTF. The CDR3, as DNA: TGTGCCAGCAGCTTAGTGGGGCCAAGCTCTGGGGCCAACGTCCTGACTTTC.

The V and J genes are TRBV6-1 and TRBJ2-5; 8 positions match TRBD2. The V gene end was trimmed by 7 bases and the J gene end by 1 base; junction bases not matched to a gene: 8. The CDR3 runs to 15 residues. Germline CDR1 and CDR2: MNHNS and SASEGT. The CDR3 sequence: CASTHRRGGQETQYF. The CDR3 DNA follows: TGTGCCAGCACTCACCGTCGGGGGGGCCAAGAGACCCAGTACTTC.

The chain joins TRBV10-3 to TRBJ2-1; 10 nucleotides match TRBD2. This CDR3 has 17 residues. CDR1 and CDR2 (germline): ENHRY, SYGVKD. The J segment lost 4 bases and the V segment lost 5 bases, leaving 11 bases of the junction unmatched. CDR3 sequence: CAISPGVAGGPYNEQFF. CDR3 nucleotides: TGTGCCATCAGTCCCGGAGTAGCGGGGGGTCCATACAATGAGCAGTTCTTC.

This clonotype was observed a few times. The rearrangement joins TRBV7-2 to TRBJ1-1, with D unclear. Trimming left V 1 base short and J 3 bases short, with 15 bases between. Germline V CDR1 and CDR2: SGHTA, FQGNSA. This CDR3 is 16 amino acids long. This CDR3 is CASSLGAKDPYTEAFF. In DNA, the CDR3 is TGTGCCAGCAGCTTAGGAGCAAAGGATCCTTACACTGAAGCTTTCTTT.

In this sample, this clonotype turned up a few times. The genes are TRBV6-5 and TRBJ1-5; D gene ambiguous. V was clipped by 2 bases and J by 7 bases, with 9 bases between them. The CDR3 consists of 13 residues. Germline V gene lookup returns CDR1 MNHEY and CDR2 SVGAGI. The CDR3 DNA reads TGTGCCAGCAGTTACGGGCCTGGGCAGCCCCAGCATTTT. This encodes CASSYGPGQPQHF.